One T cell receptor beta chain is described in this entry. Sequencing used immunoSEQ multiplex PCR; TCRdb keeps in-frame clones, though not all of them. The table records 80,000 to 95,000 clones, just over 90% of them present only once. This sample was included in a study of T cell changes during pregnancy in multiple sclerosis. The sequences come from peripheral blood, collected in the third trimester of pregnancy. This receptor was obtained from a female donor in good health, enrolled as a control in a pregnancy study.

CDR3 bases: TGCGCCAGCAGCTTCGACGCGGGGTATGGCTACACCTTC. As protein: CASSFDAGYGYTF. The rearrangement joins TRBV5-1 to TRBJ1-2; no clear D gene. The V end was cut by 2 bases, the J end by 5 bases, with 10 bases between. There are 13 residues in the CDR3. In germline, CDR1 is SGHRS, CDR2 YFSETQ.